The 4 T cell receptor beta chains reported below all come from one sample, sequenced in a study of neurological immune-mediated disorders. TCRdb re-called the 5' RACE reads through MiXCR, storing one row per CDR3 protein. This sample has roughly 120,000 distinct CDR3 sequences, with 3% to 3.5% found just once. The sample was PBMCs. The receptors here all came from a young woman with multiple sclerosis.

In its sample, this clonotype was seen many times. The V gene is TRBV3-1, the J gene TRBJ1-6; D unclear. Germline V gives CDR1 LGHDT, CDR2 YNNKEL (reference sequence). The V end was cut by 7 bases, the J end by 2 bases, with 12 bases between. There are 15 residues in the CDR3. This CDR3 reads CASTKERTYNSPLHF. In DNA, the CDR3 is TGTGCCAGCACCAAAGAGAGGACCTATAATTCACCCCTCCACTTT.

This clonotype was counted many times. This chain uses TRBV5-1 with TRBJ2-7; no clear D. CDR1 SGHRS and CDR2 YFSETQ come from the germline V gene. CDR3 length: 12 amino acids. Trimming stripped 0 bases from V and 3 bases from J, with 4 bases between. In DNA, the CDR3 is TGCGCCAGCAGCTTGGAGGACTACGAGCAGTACTTC. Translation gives CASSLEDYEQYF. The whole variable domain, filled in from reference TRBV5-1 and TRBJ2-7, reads KAGVTQTPRYLIKTRGQQVTLSCSPISGHRSVSWYQQTPGQGLQFLFEYFSETQRNKGNFPGRFSGRQFSNSRSEMNVSTLELGDSALYLCASSLEDYEQYFGPGTRLTVT.

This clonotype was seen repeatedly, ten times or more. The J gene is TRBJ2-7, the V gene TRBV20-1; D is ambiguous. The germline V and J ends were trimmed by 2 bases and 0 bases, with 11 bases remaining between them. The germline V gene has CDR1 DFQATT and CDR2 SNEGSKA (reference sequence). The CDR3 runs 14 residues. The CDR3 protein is CSARQYSSSYEQYF. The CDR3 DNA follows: TGCAGTGCTAGACAATATTCGAGCTCCTACGAGCAGTACTTC.

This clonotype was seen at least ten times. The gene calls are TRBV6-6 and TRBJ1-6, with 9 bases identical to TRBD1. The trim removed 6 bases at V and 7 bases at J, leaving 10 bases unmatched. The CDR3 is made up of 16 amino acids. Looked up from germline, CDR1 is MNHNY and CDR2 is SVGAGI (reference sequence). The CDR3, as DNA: TGTGCCAGCAGCTTGAAGAGGACAGGGGAAAATTCACCCCTCCACTTT. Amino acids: CASSLKRTGENSPLHF.